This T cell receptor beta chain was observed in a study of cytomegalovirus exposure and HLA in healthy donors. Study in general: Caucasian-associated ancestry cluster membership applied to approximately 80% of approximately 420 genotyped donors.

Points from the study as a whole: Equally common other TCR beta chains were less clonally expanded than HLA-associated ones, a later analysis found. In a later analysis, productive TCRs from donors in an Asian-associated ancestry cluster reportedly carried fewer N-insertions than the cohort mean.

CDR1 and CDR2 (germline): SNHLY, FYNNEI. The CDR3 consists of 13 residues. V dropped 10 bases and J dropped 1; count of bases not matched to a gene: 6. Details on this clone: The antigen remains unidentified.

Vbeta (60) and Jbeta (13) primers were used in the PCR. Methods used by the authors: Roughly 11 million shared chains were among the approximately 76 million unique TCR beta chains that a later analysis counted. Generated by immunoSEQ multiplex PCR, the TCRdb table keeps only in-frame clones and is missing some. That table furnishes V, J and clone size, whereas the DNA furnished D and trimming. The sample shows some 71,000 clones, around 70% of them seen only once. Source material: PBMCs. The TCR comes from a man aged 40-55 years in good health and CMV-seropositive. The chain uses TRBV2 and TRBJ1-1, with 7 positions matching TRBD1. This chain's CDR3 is CATSDRSNTEAFF. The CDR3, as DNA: TGTGCCACTTCGGACAGGTCGAACACTGAAGCTTTCTTT.